The next 6 T cell receptor beta chains were all read from a single sample in a study of blood T cell repertoires in COVID-19. The table came from immunoSEQ multiplex PCR; TCRdb's copy has only in-frame clones and leaves some out. The top ten hold 5% to 7% of the sample, which has approximately 300,000 clones, about 90% seen once. Sequenced: peripheral blood. All receptors derive from a man younger than 30 who had recovered from COVID-19.

This sequence joins TRBV6-5 and TRBJ1-1; D call uncertain. Germline V CDR1 and CDR2: MNHEY, SVGAGI. The CDR3 contains 13 residues. Trimming cost V 7 bases and J 1 base, with 10 bases left between them. The CDR3 sequence is CASNRAGNTEAFF. The DNA of the CDR3 is TGTGCCAGCAATAGAGCTGGGAACACTGAAGCTTTCTTT.

This clone came up once. V and J are TRBV27 and TRBJ1-5; unclear D gene. Germline CDR1 is MNHEY and CDR2 is SMNVEV (reference sequence). Trimming stripped 3 bases from V and 5 bases from J, with 5 bases between. This CDR3 has 12 residues. As DNA, the CDR3 is TGTGCCAGCAGTTTCCTTGATCAGCCCCAGCATTTT. Amino acid sequence: CASSFLDQPQHF.

In DNA form, the CDR3 reads TGTGCCAGCAGCTTAGTTACGGGAGTCTCCTACGAGCAGTACTTC. This gives the protein CASSLVTGVSYEQYF. The chain combines TRBV7-8 with TRBJ2-7, with D perhaps matching TRBD2 (6 bases). The CDR3 consists of 15 residues. Trimming stripped 1 base from V and 0 bases from J, with 10 bases between. The germline gives CDR1 SGHVS, CDR2 FQNEAQ.

The chain couples TRBV7-3 to TRBJ1-1; D is unresolved. From germline, CDR1 is SGHTA and CDR2 FQGTGA. The V end lost 5 bases, the J end lost 1 base, and 8 bases lay between the germline ends. The CDR3 spans 13 residues. The CDR3 reads CASSPGSNTEAFF. CDR3 in DNA: TGTGCCAGCAGCCCGGGTTCGAACACTGAAGCTTTCTTT.

This sequence joins TRBV27 and TRBJ2-6; 8 bases are shared with TRBD2. From germline, CDR1 is MNHEY and CDR2 SMNVEV (reference sequence). CDR3 length equals 21 residues. The trim removed 5 bases at V and 1 base at J, leaving 19 bases unmatched. CDR3 sequence reads: CASSPSIPRGGPISGANVLTF. In DNA, the CDR3 is TGTGCCAGCAGTCCTTCTATCCCCCGGGGGGGCCCCATTTCTGGGGCCAACGTCCTGACTTTC.

Note on this clone: The same CDR3 also results from other DNA sequences found in this sample. The chain recombines TRBV2 with TRBJ2-3; 12 bases match TRBD2. Germline trimming cut 5 bases from V and 1 base from J; bases unmatched to any gene: 1. The germline CDR1 and CDR2 sequences are SNHLY and FYNNEI. The CDR3 is 15 residues long. CDR3 sequence: CASSRLAGGTDTQYF. The CDR3 region has the DNA TGTGCCAGCAGTCGACTAGCGGGGGGCACAGATACGCAGTATTTT.